Shown below are 27 T cell receptor beta chains from a single sample sequenced in a study of T cell responses to AZD1222 COVID-19 vaccine. Clones were read by immunoSEQ multiplex PCR, and TCRdb kept only the in-frame ones, dropping some. The sample holds roughly 140,000 clones, less than 95% seen once. The specimen comprised peripheral blood, sampled on day 0 of AZD1222 vaccination. These receptors all stem from an adult in good health.

This chain uses TRBV20-1 with TRBJ2-7; D remains ambiguous. Germline CDR1 is DFQATT and CDR2 is SNEGSKA (reference sequence). CDR3 length: 11 residues. V was shortened by 3 bases and J by 5 bases, with 8 bases between the two germline ends. In DNA, the CDR3 is TGCAGTGCTAGTGGGGTCCACGAGCAGTACGTC. It yields the protein CSASGVHEQYV.

The chain recombines TRBV5-1 with TRBJ2-5, with a tentative D call TRBD2 (5 bases). Germline V gene lookup returns CDR1 SGHRS and CDR2 YFSETQ. This CDR3 spans 14 amino acids. Trimming removed 0 bases from V and 5 bases from J, with 11 bases in between. The CDR3 loop is CASSLAASRETQYF. The CDR3 DNA follows: TGCGCCAGCAGCTTGGCCGCTAGCCGGGAGACCCAGTACTTC. The variable domain in full, with the rest retrieved from reference TRBV5-1 and TRBJ2-5, is KAGVTQTPRYLIKTRGQQVTLSCSPISGHRSVSWYQQTPGQGLQFLFEYFSETQRNKGNFPGRFSGRQFSNSRSEMNVSTLELGDSALYLCASSLAASRETQYFGPGTRLLVL.

The V gene is TRBV5-1, the J gene TRBJ2-2; 9 positions agree with TRBD1. The CDR3 has 18 amino acids. Germline-derived CDR1 and CDR2 are SGHRS and YFSETQ. J gave up 3 bases and V 0 bases, and 9 bases lay outside the gene matches. CDR3 DNA: TGCGCCAGCAGCTTGGGCAGGGAACAGGGGGCAGACACCGGGGAGCTGTTTTTT. This sequence encodes CASSLGREQGADTGELFF. The full variable domain, its missing parts supplied by reference TRBV5-1 and TRBJ2-2, is KAGVTQTPRYLIKTRGQQVTLSCSPISGHRSVSWYQQTPGQGLQFLFEYFSETQRNKGNFPGRFSGRQFSNSRSEMNVSTLELGDSALYLCASSLGREQGADTGELFFGEGSRLTVL.

J is TRBJ2-5 and V is TRBV6-4; D may be TRBD2 (6 bases). The V and J ends lost 6 bases and 3 bases respectively, with 11 bases between them. The germline V gene has CDR1 MRHNA and CDR2 SNTAGT. The CDR3 consists of 13 residues. Here the CDR3 reads CASRKAGKETQYF. For the CDR3, the DNA is TGTGCCAGCAGAAAGGCGGGGAAAGAGACCCAGTACTTC.

The chain employs TRBV7-9 and TRBJ2-1; TRBD1 matches at 8 bases. Trimming at V came to 4 bases and at J to 4 bases, leaving 9 bases not matched to a gene. From germline, CDR1 is SEHNR and CDR2 FQNEAQ (reference sequence). This CDR3 region has 16 residues. The CDR3 loop reads CASSSPGTGDYNEQFF. The DNA of the CDR3 is TGTGCCAGCAGCTCGCCCGGGACAGGCGATTACAATGAGCAGTTCTTC.

This chain links TRBV19 with TRBJ2-1; D ambiguous. CDR3 length: 14 residues. V lost 5 bases, J lost 6 bases, and 14 bases lay in between. From germline, CDR1 is LNHDA and CDR2 SQIVND (reference sequence). The CDR3 bases are TGTGCCAGTAGTCCAATCCTAGATCTCAATGAGCAGTTCTTC. It is translated as CASSPILDLNEQFF.

The chain links TRBV5-4 to TRBJ2-3; D call uncertain. Trimming cost V 2 bases and J 4 bases, with 8 bases left between them. The CDR3 length is 13 residues. Germline CDR1 SGHNT, CDR2 YYREEE (reference sequence). CDR3 amino acids: CASSFPPADTQYF. For the CDR3, the DNA is TGTGCCAGCAGCTTTCCCCCCGCAGATACGCAGTATTTT.

The chain joins TRBV3-1 (or the pseudogene TRBV3-2) to TRBJ1-5; D remains ambiguous. V was shortened by 3 bases and J by 5 bases, with 14 bases between the two germline ends. The CDR3 spans 15 residues. The germline CDR1 and CDR2 sequences are LGHDT and YNNKEL (reference sequence). CDR3 DNA sequence: TGTGCCAGCAGCCATGGAGGGCAAGGGTATCAGCCCCAGCATTTT. Translated, it gives CASSHGGQGYQPQHF.

V is TRBV19 and J is TRBJ1-5; D remains unclear. V lost 9 bases, J lost 7 bases, and 19 bases lay in between. This CDR3 has 14 amino acids. CDR1 and CDR2 (germline): LNHDA, SQIVND (reference sequence). CDR3 sequence: CASRQAGDRQPQHF. The CDR3 bases are TGTGCCAGCAGACAAGCGGGAGATCGACAGCCCCAGCATTTT.

V usage is TRBV28 and J usage is TRBJ1-2, with 7 positions matching TRBD1. Germline lookup yields CDR1 MDHEN and CDR2 SYDVKM. V lost 7 bases and J lost 3; bases outside the gene matches: 2. This CDR3 region has 12 residues. The CDR3 sequence is CASTDRDYGYTF. The CDR3 region has the DNA TGTGCCAGCACCGACAGGGACTATGGCTACACCTTC.

This sequence joins TRBV2 and TRBJ1-5, with 10 bases fitting TRBD1. CDR3 length equals 14 residues. Trimming took 8 bases from V and 5 from J; bases not matched to a gene: 6. CDR1 is SNHLY and CDR2 is FYNNEI in the germline V gene. The CDR3 loop is CASSGQGIYQPQHF. CDR3 nucleotides: TGTGCCAGCTCGGGACAGGGGATCTATCAGCCCCAGCATTTT.

The V and J genes are TRBV10-3 and TRBJ1-6; D is ambiguous. CDR1 and CDR2 from the germline V gene are ENHRY and SYGVKD. This CDR3 has 13 residues. The V gene lost 2 bases and the J gene lost 14 bases, with 13 bases spanning the gap. CDR3 in DNA: TGTGCCATCAGTGAGGACACCCCGCTCTCCCTCCACTTT. Translating gives CAISEDTPLSLHF.

The J gene is TRBJ2-5, the V gene TRBV7-6, with 7 bases fitting TRBD1. With V trimmed by 3 bases and J by 1 base, 2 bases remained unmatched. Looked up from germline, CDR1 is SGHVS and CDR2 is FNYEAQ. The CDR3 consists of 14 residues. CDR3: CASSFRDSQETQYF. The CDR3 DNA reads TGTGCCAGCAGCTTCCGGGACAGCCAAGAGACCCAGTACTTC.

The J gene is TRBJ1-2, the V gene TRBV7-2; D might be TRBD1 (5 bases). The germline V and J ends were trimmed by 1 base and 3 bases, with 12 bases remaining between them. The CDR3 totals 15 residues. Germline CDR1 SGHTA, CDR2 FQGNSA. CDR3 nucleotide sequence: TGTGCCAGCAGCTTAGGGGGGAACTTTCACTATGGCTACACCTTC. Its translation: CASSLGGNFHYGYTF.

This clone was counted once. The CDR3 sequence: CASSQEGYFGNTIYF. The CDR3 DNA is TGTGCCAGCAGCCAAGAGGGGTATTTCGGAAACACCATATATTTT. The V call is TRBV14, the J call TRBJ1-3; no definite D call. CDR3 length: 15 residues. Trimming took off 0 bases at V and 4 bases at J, with 10 bases between the two ends. Germline CDR1 is SGHDN and CDR2 is FVKESK.

This clone was seen just once. The chain joins TRBV4-1 to TRBJ2-1; 9 positions match TRBD1. J lost 0 bases, V lost 4 bases, and 1 base had no gene match. Germline loops: CDR1 MGHRA, CDR2 YSYEKL. The CDR3 covers 15 residues. CDR3 amino acids: CASSLTGGSYNEQFF. In DNA, the CDR3 is TGCGCCAGCAGCCTGACAGGGGGCTCCTACAATGAGCAGTTCTTC.

The chain joins TRBV5-6 to TRBJ2-7, with D possibly matching TRBD1 (5 bases). CDR1 SGHDT and CDR2 YYEEEE come from the germline V gene. V lost 4 bases and J 1 base, leaving 9 bases between the germline ends. The CDR3 has 13 residues. CDR3 protein: CASSLTASYEQYV. The CDR3 DNA sequence: TGTGCCAGCAGCCTGACAGCTTCCTACGAGCAGTACGTC.

The genes are TRBV19 and TRBJ2-7; perhaps TRBD1 as D (6 bases). The V gene lost 5 bases and the J gene lost 0 bases, with 14 bases spanning the gap. The germline V gene has CDR1 LNHDA and CDR2 SQIVND (reference sequence). This CDR3 has 15 amino acids. The DNA of the CDR3 is TGTGCCAGTAGTCGGCGCACAGGGAGCTCCTACGAGCAGTACGTC. Protein sequence: CASSRRTGSSYEQYV.

V is TRBV19 and J is TRBJ2-1; 11 nucleotides align to TRBD1. Trimming cost V 3 bases and J 8 bases; bases outside gene matches: 12. CDR3 length: 17 residues. Germline V gene sequence: CDR1 LNHDA, CDR2 SQIVND (reference sequence). CDR3 nucleotide sequence: TGTGCCAGTAGTATTGTACGACGGGACAGGGGGGCCTATGAGCAGTTCTTC. It translates to CASSIVRRDRGAYEQFF.

J is TRBJ1-2 and V is TRBV19, with 7 bases aligning to TRBD1. CDR3 length: 16 residues. CDR1 is LNHDA and CDR2 is SQIVND in the germline V gene (reference sequence). V shed 5 bases, J shed 4 bases, and the junction held 13 bases outside the gene matches. As DNA, the CDR3 is TGTGCCAGTAGTTTAATGGGGGGACAGCCAACCTATGGCTACACCTTC. Its protein product is CASSLMGGQPTYGYTF.

A few counts support this clone. The chain employs TRBV5-1 and TRBJ2-7, with 11 bases aligning to TRBD1. V lost 4 bases and J lost 5; bases outside the gene matches: 5. This CDR3 spans 14 amino acids. CDR1 is SGHRS, CDR2 YFSETQ, per germline. For the CDR3, the DNA is TGCGCCAGCAGCACGGGACAGGGGGGACACGAGCAGTACGTC. It translates to CASSTGQGGHEQYV.

Here the CDR3 DNA reads TGTGCCAGCAGCTTAATTGGAACACCACAAGAGACCCAGTACTTC. Translating gives CASSLIGTPQETQYF. This chain joins TRBV7-3 and TRBJ2-5, with D hard to call. CDR1 and CDR2 from the germline V gene are SGHTA and FQGTGA. The CDR3 has 15 residues. The V end was cut by 1 base, the J end by 2 bases, with 11 bases between.

The rearrangement joins TRBV5-6 to TRBJ1-3, with D tentatively TRBD1 (5 bases). Per germline, CDR1 SGHDT and CDR2 YYEEEE. The germline V and J ends were trimmed by 2 bases and 0 bases, with 9 bases remaining between them. This CDR3 region has 15 residues. The CDR3 sequence is CASSFWGGSGNTIYF. CDR3 bases: TGTGCCAGCAGCTTTTGGGGGGGCTCTGGAAACACCATATATTTT.

V is TRBV29-1 and J is TRBJ2-2; maybe TRBD1 (6 bases). The CDR3 spans 14 residues. The germline gives CDR1 SQVTM, CDR2 ANQGSEA. V was pared by 7 bases and J by 2 bases, with 14 bases between. This CDR3 reads CSAAGDLNTGELFF. As DNA, the CDR3 is TGCAGCGCCGCAGGGGACCTAAACACCGGGGAGCTGTTTTTT.

The chain uses TRBV5-1 and TRBJ1-2; a weak D match, TRBD1 (6 bases). The CDR3 runs to 13 residues. The V gene's germline CDR1 is SGHRS and CDR2 YFSETQ. V lost 4 bases to trimming and J lost 8 bases, with 15 bases between them. In nucleotides, the CDR3 is TGCGCCAGCAGCCTCGGGGGCGCAGGGGGCTACACCTTC. Protein product: CASSLGGAGGYTF.

J is TRBJ2-1 and V is TRBV19, with D maybe TRBD2 (5 bases). This CDR3 is built from 15 residues. The V and J ends lost 2 bases and 4 bases respectively, with 12 bases between them. Germline CDR1 LNHDA, CDR2 SQIVND (reference sequence). CDR3 DNA: TGTGCCAGTAGTATAAGCGGTCTAGCTTACAATGAGCAGTTCTTC. This encodes CASSISGLAYNEQFF.

This clone is a singleton in its sample. The chain has TRBV15 and TRBJ1-4, with D possibly being TRBD1 (5 bases). This CDR3 is 15 amino acids long. The germline V gene encodes CDR1 LNHNV and CDR2 YYDKDF (reference sequence). The V end lost 9 bases, the J end lost 8 bases, and 22 bases lay between the germline ends. Written as DNA, the CDR3 is TGTGCCACTTCCCCCCCTGATCAGGGAGGGGAAAAACTGTTTTTT. Its protein is CATSPPDQGGEKLFF. Full variable domain (remainder filled in from reference TRBV15 and TRBJ1-4): DAMVIQNPRYQVTQFGKPVTLSCSQTLNHNVMYWYQQKSSQAPKLLFHYYDKDFNNEADTPDNFQSRRPNTSFCFLDIRSPGLGDTAMYLCATSPPDQGGEKLFFGSGTQLSVL.